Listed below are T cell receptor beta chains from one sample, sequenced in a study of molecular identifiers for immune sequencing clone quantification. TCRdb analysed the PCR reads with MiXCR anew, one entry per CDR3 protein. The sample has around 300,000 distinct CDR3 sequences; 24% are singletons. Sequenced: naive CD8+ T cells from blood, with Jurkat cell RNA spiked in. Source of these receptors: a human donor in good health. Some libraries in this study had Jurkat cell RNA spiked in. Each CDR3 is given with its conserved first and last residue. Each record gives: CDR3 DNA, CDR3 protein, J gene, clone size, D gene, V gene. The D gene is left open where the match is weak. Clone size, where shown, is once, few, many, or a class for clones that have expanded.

TGTGCCAGCAGCTTAGAGGCGGGGGGAAGCACAGATACGCAGTATTTT CASSLEAGGSTDTQYF TRBJ2-3 . TRBD2 TRBV7-9
TGCAGCGTTGTTACAGGGGGCACTCAGCCCCAGCATTTT CSVVTGGTQPQHF TRBJ1-5 many TRBD1 TRBV29-1
TGTGCCAACCCGCGCGAGCCGATGAACACTGAAGCTTTCTTT CANPREPMNTEAFF TRBJ1-1 many . TRBV12-3/TRBV12-4
TGTGCCAGCAGCCCAACCGGATCCCCAGAGTTTTCGTACTTC CASSPTGSPEFSYF TRBJ2-7 few . TRBV3-1
TGTGCCAGCAGTTCGGTACAAGAGCCCCAGTACTTC CASSSVQEPQYF TRBJ2-5 . . TRBV6-2/TRBV6-3
TGCAGTGCTAGAGAGGTCTACGGAATCTCGAATCAGCCCCAGCATTTT CSAREVYGISNQPQHF TRBJ1-5 . . TRBV20-1
TGTGCCAGCAGTTATGGGACAGGGGAGCAGTACTTC CASSYGTGEQYF TRBJ2-7 many TRBD1 TRBV12-3/TRBV12-4
TGCAGTGCTAAAGAAGGATACGAGCAGTACTTC CSAKEGYEQYF TRBJ2-7 many . TRBV20-1
TGTGCCAGCAGCCCTAGCTCGGGGACAGATACGCAGTATTTT CASSPSSGTDTQYF TRBJ2-3 many . TRBV7-9
TGTGCCAGCAGCGTAGGACAGCTCAATCAGCCCCAGCATTTT CASSVGQLNQPQHF TRBJ1-5 . . TRBV13
TGTGCCAGCAGCTTAGCCCCGCGGGCAGAAAACATTCAGTACTTC CASSLAPRAENIQYF TRBJ2-4 many . TRBV7-9
TGTGCCAGTAGTATCGTTGCGGGGAGTGGATATGGCTACACCTTC CASSIVAGSGYGYTF TRBJ1-2 . . TRBV19
TGTGCCAGCAGTTACTCTCTGATCCAGACCCAGTACTTC CASSYSLIQTQYF TRBJ2-5 few . TRBV6-5
TGTGCCAGCACGGGACCAAGCTCCTACGAGCAGTACTTC CASTGPSSYEQYF TRBJ2-7 . . TRBV6-2/TRBV6-3
TGTGCCAGCAGCTTGGTATCCAACAATGAGCAGCTCTTC CASSLVSNNEQLF TRBJ2-1 . . TRBV5-3
TGTGCCAGCAGCTTAGTGACAGGGGGCACTGAAGCTTTCTTT CASSLVTGGTEAFF TRBJ1-1 many TRBD1 TRBV7-2
TGTGCCAGCAGTTATATCCGCGCGCCTAGCGGGAGACCTTCCCTTCCCTACGAGCAGTACTTC CASSYIRAPSGRPSLPYEQYF TRBJ2-7 few TRBD2 TRBV6-5
TGTGCCAGCACCCCCGGGGCCGGGACTAGTCTGGGGGACTACGAGCAGTACTTC CASTPGAGTSLGDYEQYF TRBJ2-7 . TRBD2 TRBV6-1
TGTGCCAGCAGCAAACATACTAGCGGGCGCTACTACGAGCAGTACTTC CASSKHTSGRYYEQYF TRBJ2-7 . TRBD2 TRBV6-5
TGTGCTAGCAGCCCAGGTGGGGAGAGCCAAGAGACCCAGTACTTC CASSPGGESQETQYF TRBJ2-5 many . TRBV7-7
TGTGCCAGTAACCAGGGGGCGCGGGAGACCCAGTACTTC CASNQGARETQYF TRBJ2-5 many TRBD1 TRBV28
TGTGCCAGCAGCTTCACGACAGGGGGAGACTACGAGCAGTACTTC CASSFTTGGDYEQYF TRBJ2-7 . TRBD1 TRBV7-9
TGTGCCAGCAGTGAAAAAGAGCGGGCCGGGGGAGAGCAGTACTTC CASSEKERAGGEQYF TRBJ2-7 many . TRBV25-1
TGTGCCAGCAGCTTAGGCGGGGGTTTCTCCAAAAACATTCAGTACTTC CASSLGGGFSKNIQYF TRBJ2-4 many . TRBV13
TGCGCCAGCAGCCAGGAGACGGACCTTGCAACTAATGAAAAACTGTTTTTT CASSQETDLATNEKLFF TRBJ1-4 . . TRBV4-1
TGTGCCAGCAGCTTAGAACGACAGATCTTACCCTACGAGCAGTACTTC CASSLERQILPYEQYF TRBJ2-7 . . TRBV11-3
TGTGCCAGCAGTTTATCCGGGGGGGAGACCCAGTACTTC CASSLSGGETQYF TRBJ2-5 many TRBD2 TRBV28
TGTGCCAGCAGCCTGACAGGGGGCTATCAGCCCCAGCATTTT CASSLTGGYQPQHF TRBJ1-5 many TRBD1 TRBV28
TGTGCCAGCCGCTGGGGGACTAAAAGGGGAGCTGGCACTGAAGCTTTCTTT CASRWGTKRGAGTEAFF TRBJ1-1 many . TRBV12-3/TRBV12-4
TGCAGCGTTTTCGACACTACCAGGGAGCTGTTTTTT CSVFDTTRELFF TRBJ2-2 . . TRBV29-1
TGTGCCAGCAGCTTAGTCGGCGGGGGGGCAGATACGCAGTATTTT CASSLVGGGADTQYF TRBJ2-3 few TRBD2 TRBV7-9
TGTGCCAGCAGTCCAGGGGGGTGGTCTAGCGGGGCCCAAGAGACCCAGTACTTC CASSPGGWSSGAQETQYF TRBJ2-5 . TRBD2 TRBV12-3/TRBV12-4
TGTGCCAGCAACGACGCAATGACAGGGGCGGCAGAGACCCAGTACTTC CASNDAMTGAAETQYF TRBJ2-5 few TRBD1 TRBV9
TGCAGCGTTGAGGCGGGGCACGGTGGCTACACCTTC CSVEAGHGGYTF TRBJ1-2 few . TRBV29-1
TGTGCCAGCAGTTTAACCGGGGGAAGCTCCGACGAGCAGTACTTC CASSLTGGSSDEQYF TRBJ2-7 . . TRBV27
TGTGCCACCAGTGATTTAAAGGGCCCCACAGATACGCAGTATTTT CATSDLKGPTDTQYF TRBJ2-3 many . TRBV24-1
TGCAGTGCTTTGTTCAAGCCCCTCGAGCAGTACTTC CSALFKPLEQYF TRBJ2-7 few . TRBV20-1
TGCGCCAGCAGATACGAGAATATGAACACTGAAGCTTTCTTT CASRYENMNTEAFF TRBJ1-1 many . TRBV5-1
TGTGTCAGCAGCTTATGGACTCTAGAGCACCAAGAGACCCAGTACTTC CVSSLWTLEHQETQYF TRBJ2-5 . . TRBV7-9
TGCGCCAGCTCAAACAGCATAGGGGGGAGAGAGACCCAGTACTTC CASSNSIGGRETQYF TRBJ2-5 few . TRBV4-3
TGCGCCAGCAGCCAAGGTGGCTGGCCATGGGGCTACACCTTC CASSQGGWPWGYTF TRBJ1-2 . . TRBV4-3
TGTGCCAGCAGTGAAGCCGGGGGTCTCAACAATGAGCAGTTCTTC CASSEAGGLNNEQFF TRBJ2-1 . . TRBV6-1
TGTGCCAGCAGCGTCAATATGAGCACTGAAGCTTTCTTT CASSVNMSTEAFF TRBJ1-1 . . TRBV9
TGTGCCAGCAGCTCCTATAGCACAGATACGCAGTATTTT CASSSYSTDTQYF TRBJ2-3 . . TRBV13
TGTGCCAGCTCACTCGGGACAGGCGATATGAACACTGAAGCTTTCTTT CASSLGTGDMNTEAFF TRBJ1-1 few TRBD1 TRBV18